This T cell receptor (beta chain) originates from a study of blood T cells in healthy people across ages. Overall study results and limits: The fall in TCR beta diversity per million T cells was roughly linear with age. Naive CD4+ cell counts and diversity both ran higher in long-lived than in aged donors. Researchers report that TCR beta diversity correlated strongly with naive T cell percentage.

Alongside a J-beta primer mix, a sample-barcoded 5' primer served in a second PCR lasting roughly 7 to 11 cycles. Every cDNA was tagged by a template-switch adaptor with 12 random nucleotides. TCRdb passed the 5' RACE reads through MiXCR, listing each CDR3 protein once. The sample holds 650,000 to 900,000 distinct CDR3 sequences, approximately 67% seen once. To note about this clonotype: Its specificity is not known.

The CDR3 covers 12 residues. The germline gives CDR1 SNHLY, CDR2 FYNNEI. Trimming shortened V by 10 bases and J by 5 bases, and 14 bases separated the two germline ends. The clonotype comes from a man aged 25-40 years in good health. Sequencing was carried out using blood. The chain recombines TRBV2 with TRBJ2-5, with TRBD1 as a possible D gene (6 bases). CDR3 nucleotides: TGTGCCACCAGGGGTGCCTATGAGACCCAGTACTTC. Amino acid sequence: CATRGAYETQYF.